These 3 T cell receptor beta chains came from one sample sequenced in a study of blood T cell repertoires in COVID-19. Clones were sequenced by immunoSEQ multiplex PCR, and TCRdb holds only the in-frame ones, with some missing. Here the sample spans about 150,000 clones, roughly 88% being singletons. Sequencing used peripheral blood. These TCRs come from a woman aged 50 to 60 with acute or convalescent COVID-19.

This clone came up once. The CDR3 DNA reads TGTGCCAGCAGCTTAGCGTCGGCTAATGAAAAACTGTTTTTT. As protein: CASSLASANEKLFF. The chain uses TRBV7-9 and TRBJ1-4, with D uncertain. Trimming stripped 0 bases from V and 3 bases from J, with 5 bases between. The CDR3 totals 14 residues. From germline, CDR1 is SEHNR and CDR2 FQNEAQ (reference sequence).

The V call is TRBV6-1, the J call TRBJ1-4; 8 nucleotides agree with TRBD1. This CDR3 comprises 15 residues. Looked up from germline, CDR1 is MNHNS and CDR2 is SASEGT. J lost 5 bases, V lost 2 bases, and 4 bases had no gene match. The CDR3 DNA reads as TGTGCCAGCAGTGAAATGAGACAGGGGAATGAAAAACTGTTTTTT. Its translation is CASSEMRQGNEKLFF.

The V gene is TRBV6-5, the J gene TRBJ2-7; 9 nucleotides match TRBD2. CDR1 and CDR2 (germline): MNHEY, SVGAGI. The CDR3 loop spans 14 amino acids. Trimming at V came to 7 bases and at J to 3 bases, leaving 7 bases not matched to a gene. This CDR3 is CASNAGGPGYEQYF. In DNA, the CDR3 is TGTGCCAGCAACGCGGGAGGGCCCGGCTACGAGCAGTACTTC.